This passage covers 10 T cell receptor beta chains from one sample sequenced in a study of cytomegalovirus exposure and HLA in healthy donors. This table comes from immunoSEQ multiplex PCR, and its TCRdb copy is limited to in-frame clones, with some not included. This sample has about 360,000 clones, with 75% to 90% found just once. Sequenced sample: PBMCs. These receptors originate from a woman under 30 in good health and CMV-seronegative.

The rearrangement links TRBV30 to TRBJ2-3; 11 bases are shared with TRBD2. The CDR3 consists of 16 residues. Germline assignment: CDR1 GTSNPN and CDR2 SVGIG (reference sequence). V dropped 0 bases and J dropped 1; count of bases not matched to a gene: 3. The CDR3 DNA is TGTGCCTGGAGTGTAGGGACTAGCGGAGGCACAGATACGCAGTATTTT. Amino acids: CAWSVGTSGGTDTQYF.

The rearrangement links TRBV2 to TRBJ1-4; D remains ambiguous. The CDR3 contains 14 residues. Per germline, CDR1 SNHLY and CDR2 FYNNEI. The germline V and J ends were trimmed by 5 bases and 5 bases, with 12 bases remaining between them. This chain's CDR3 is CASSFQGRNEKLFF. DNA of the CDR3: TGTGCCAGCAGTTTCCAAGGGAGGAATGAAAAACTGTTTTTT.

The rearrangement uses TRBV29-1 and TRBJ2-1; tentatively, D is TRBD1 (6 bases). The V end was cut by 1 base, the J end by 0 bases, with 7 bases between. This CDR3 spans 14 amino acids. From germline, CDR1 is SQVTM and CDR2 ANQGSEA. The CDR3 DNA follows: TGCAGCGTTGAAGGGGGGCTCTCCTACAATGAGCAGTTCTTC. The encoded protein is CSVEGGLSYNEQFF.

In its sample, this clone was seen a few times. The V and J genes are TRBV7-6 and TRBJ2-7, with D hard to call. The CDR3 is 15 residues long. V was trimmed by 5 bases and J by 4 bases, leaving 18 bases between them. In germline, CDR1 is SGHVS, CDR2 FNYEAQ. The CDR3 DNA is TGTGCCAGCAGCACATCACAGCATTCGGATTACGAGCAGTACTTC. It encodes CASSTSQHSDYEQYF.

The chain combines TRBV19 with TRBJ2-3; the D gene is possibly TRBD1 (6 bases). V lost 5 bases to trimming and J lost 1 base, with 16 bases between them. CDR1 and CDR2 (germline): LNHDA, SQIVND (reference sequence). The CDR3 totals 16 residues. This CDR3 is CASSRRTVSGTDTQYF. The DNA of the CDR3 is TGTGCCAGTAGTCGGAGGACAGTTTCGGGCACAGATACGCAGTATTTT.

This clone was detected a few times. V gene TRBV5-4 combines with J gene TRBJ2-1; TRBD1 aligns across 8 bases. The CDR3 has 18 residues. The V segment lost 1 base and the J segment 1 base; nucleotides outside the gene matches: 10. CDR1 is SGHNT and CDR2 is YYREEE in the germline V gene (reference sequence). The CDR3 DNA follows: TGTGCCAGCAGCTTGACGGTAGGGCGGGACAGGTCCTACAATGAGCAGTTCTTC. It encodes CASSLTVGRDRSYNEQFF.

V gene TRBV7-6 combines with J gene TRBJ2-3; 11 bases match TRBD1. The CDR3 spans 16 residues. The V gene end was trimmed by 3 bases and the J gene end by 4 bases; junction bases not matched to a gene: 6. Per the germline V gene, CDR1 is SGHVS and CDR2 is FNYEAQ. The CDR3 loop reads CASSFRTGGVADTQYF. Written as DNA, the CDR3 is TGTGCCAGCAGCTTTAGGACAGGGGGCGTCGCAGATACGCAGTATTTT.

The chain is built from TRBV5-1 and TRBJ2-5; D might be TRBD1 (5 bases). The V gene's germline CDR1 is SGHRS and CDR2 YFSETQ. V was trimmed by 2 bases and J by 4 bases, leaving 15 bases between them. This CDR3 spans 15 amino acids. The CDR3, as DNA: TGCGCCAGCAGCTTTCTACAGGTGGGGATAGAGACCCAGTACTTC. This codes for CASSFLQVGIETQYF.

The rearrangement uses TRBV9 and TRBJ1-6; 8 bases are a match to TRBD1. Trimming took 1 base from V and 10 from J; bases not matched to a gene: 4. This CDR3 is 14 amino acids long. Germline V gives CDR1 SGDLS, CDR2 YYNGEE. This CDR3 is CASSVTGGNSPLHF. Here the CDR3 DNA reads TGTGCCAGCAGCGTAACAGGGGGAAACTCACCCCTCCACTTT.

The J gene is TRBJ2-7, the V gene TRBV10-2, with 7 bases that match TRBD2. The CDR3 is 15 residues long. Germline lookup yields CDR1 WSHSY and CDR2 SAAADI. The J segment lost 3 bases and the V segment lost 3 bases, leaving 8 bases of the junction unmatched. Here the CDR3 reads CASSDPGGVYYEQYF. CDR3 coding DNA: TGCGCCAGCAGTGACCCGGGGGGAGTTTACTACGAGCAGTACTTC.